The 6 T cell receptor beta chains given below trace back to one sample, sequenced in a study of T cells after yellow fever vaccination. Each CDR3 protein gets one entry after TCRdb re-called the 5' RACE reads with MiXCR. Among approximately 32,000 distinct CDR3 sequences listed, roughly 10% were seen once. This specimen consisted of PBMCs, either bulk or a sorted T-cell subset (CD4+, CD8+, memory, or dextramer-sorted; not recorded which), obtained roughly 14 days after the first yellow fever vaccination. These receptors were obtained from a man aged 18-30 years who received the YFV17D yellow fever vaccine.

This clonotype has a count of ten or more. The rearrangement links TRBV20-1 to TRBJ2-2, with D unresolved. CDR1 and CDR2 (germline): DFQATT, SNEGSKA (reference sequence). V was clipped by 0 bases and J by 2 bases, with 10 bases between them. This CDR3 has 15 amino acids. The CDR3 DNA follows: TGCAGTGCTAGAGATGCCGATCTTAACACCGGGGAGCTGTTTTTT. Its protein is CSARDADLNTGELFF.

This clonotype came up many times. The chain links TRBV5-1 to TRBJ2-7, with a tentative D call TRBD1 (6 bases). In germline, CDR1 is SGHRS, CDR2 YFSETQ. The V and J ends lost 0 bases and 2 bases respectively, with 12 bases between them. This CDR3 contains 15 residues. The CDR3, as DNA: TGCGCCAGCAGCTTGGATCCGACAGGAGCCTACGAGCAGTACTTC. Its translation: CASSLDPTGAYEQYF.

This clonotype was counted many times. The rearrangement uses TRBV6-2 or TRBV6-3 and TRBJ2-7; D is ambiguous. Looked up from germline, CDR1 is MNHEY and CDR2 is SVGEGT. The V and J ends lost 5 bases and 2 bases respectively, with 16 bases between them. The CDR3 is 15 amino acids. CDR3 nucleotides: TGTGCCAGCAGTCGACGGCCCCCCGGAGCCTACGAGCAGTACGTC. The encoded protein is CASSRRPPGAYEQYV.

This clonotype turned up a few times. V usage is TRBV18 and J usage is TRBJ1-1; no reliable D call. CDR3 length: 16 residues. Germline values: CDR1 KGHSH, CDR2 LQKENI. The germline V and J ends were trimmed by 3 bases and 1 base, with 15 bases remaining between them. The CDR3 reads CASSPRSSLRNTEAFF. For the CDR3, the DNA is TGTGCCAGCTCACCGCGGAGCTCGTTGAGGAACACTGAAGCTTTCTTT. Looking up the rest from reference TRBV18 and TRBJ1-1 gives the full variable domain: NAGVMQNPRHLVRRRGQEARLRCSPMKGHSHVYWYRQLPEEGLKFMVYLQKENIIDESGMPKERFSAEFPKEGPSILRIQQVVRGDSAAYFCASSPRSSLRNTEAFFGQGTRLTVV.

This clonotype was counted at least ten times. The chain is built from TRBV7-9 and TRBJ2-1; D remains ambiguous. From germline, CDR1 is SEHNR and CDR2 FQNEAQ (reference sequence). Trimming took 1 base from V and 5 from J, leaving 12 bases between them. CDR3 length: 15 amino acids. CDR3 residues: CASSLVAIRDNEQFF. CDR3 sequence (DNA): TGTGCCAGCAGCTTAGTGGCGATTAGGGACAATGAGCAGTTCTTC.

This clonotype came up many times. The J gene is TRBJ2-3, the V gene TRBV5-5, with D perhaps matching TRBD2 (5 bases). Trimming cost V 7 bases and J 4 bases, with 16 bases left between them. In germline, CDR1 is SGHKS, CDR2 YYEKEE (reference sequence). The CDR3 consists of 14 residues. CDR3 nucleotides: TGTGCCAGCCATATCTTCGGGGATTCAGATACGCAGTATTTT. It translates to CASHIFGDSDTQYF.